The clone carrying this T cell receptor beta chain was counted only a few times. For ophthalmopathy patients, the Clinical Activity Score was at least 3 and the NOSPECS grade at least 4; duration was under 3 months. The study based diagnoses on clinical symptoms, serum thyroxine and TRAb, thyroid ultrasound and orbital computed tomography. Cells are PBMCs isolated from around 10 ml of fresh blood. TCR beta CDR3 regions were amplified from RNA transcripts. The study used the HTBI primer set for a first-round RT-PCR of the TCR CDR3. Using its own MiXCR run on the multiplex PCR reads, TCRdb lists one record per CDR3 protein. The sample has under 350,000 distinct CDR3 sequences; about a sixth are singletons. This sample is part of a study of T cells in Graves' hyperthyroidism and ophthalmopathy. Study background: Pretreatment peripheral blood was obtained at initial diagnosis.

The CDR3 is 14 residues long. CDR1 is MDHEN and CDR2 is SYDVKM in the germline V gene. Trimming stripped 6 bases from V and 5 bases from J, with 16 bases between. The rearrangement links TRBV28 to TRBJ1-2; D is perhaps TRBD1 (6 bases). The sequencing sample was made of blood. The source of this sequence is a woman aged 60-75 years with Graves' ophthalmopathy. CDR3 residues: CASRPPGGHYGYTF. The CDR3 DNA reads TGTGCCAGCAGGCCCCCCGGGGGCCATTATGGCTACACCTTC.